The next 3 T cell receptor beta chains were all read from a single sample in a study of cytomegalovirus exposure and HLA in healthy donors. The PCR employed 60 Vbeta primers together with 13 Jbeta primers. Assay: immunoSEQ multiplex PCR; the TCRdb copy retains only in-frame clones and omits some. The table has about 110,000 clones, about 80% seen once; the top ten hold roughly 5%. The sequencing sample was made of PBMCs. Every receptor here comes from a female donor in good health and CMV-seropositive.

Of note for this clone: A read error may produce the germline difference seen at one junction end. V gene TRBV11-2 combines with J gene TRBJ1-1; 9 bases match TRBD1. CDR1 is SGHAT and CDR2 is FQNNGV in the germline V gene. CDR3 length: 14 residues. This CDR3 reads CASSRGQGGTESFF. The DNA of the CDR3 is TGTGCCAGCAGCCGGGGACAGGGAGGGACTGAATCTTTCTTT.

This clone was counted a single time. The chain carries TRBV28 and TRBJ2-7; 11 bases map to TRBD2. The germline CDR1 and CDR2 sequences are MDHEN and SYDVKM. The CDR3 runs to 16 residues. V shed 7 bases and J 6 bases; nucleotides not matched to a gene: 14. The CDR3 DNA reads as TGTGCCAGCACCTTTTACCCCCTAGCGGGGGGAGGCGAGCAGTACTTC. It yields the protein CASTFYPLAGGGEQYF.

This clone appeared a few times. The chain employs TRBV5-1 and TRBJ2-5; D might be TRBD1 (5 bases). Germline-derived CDR1 and CDR2 are SGHRS and YFSETQ. Trimming cost V 0 bases and J 3 bases, with 9 bases left between them. The CDR3 is made up of 14 amino acids. CDR3 in amino acids: CASSLDIGEETQYF. In DNA, the CDR3 is TGCGCCAGCAGCTTGGATATAGGGGAAGAGACCCAGTACTTC. Together with reference TRBV5-1 and TRBJ2-5, the CDR3 gives the full variable domain: KAGVTQTPRYLIKTRGQQVTLSCSPISGHRSVSWYQQTPGQGLQFLFEYFSETQRNKGNFPGRFSGRQFSNSRSEMNVSTLELGDSALYLCASSLDIGEETQYFGPGTRLLVL.